What follows are 21 T cell receptor beta chains derived from one specimen sequenced in a study of shared clonotypes between healthy human individuals. The assay was immunoSEQ multiplex PCR, and TCRdb's table has in-frame clones only and misses some. The sample has a few million clones, 95% seen once; the top ten hold 0.1% to 0.15%. The source material was naive CD4+ T cells sorted from blood. Documented subset: CD45RA+ positively selected. All receptors derive from a man aged 18 to 30 in good health.

This CDR3 reads CASSQRPYPDSQETQYF. CDR3 bases: TGCGCCAGCAGCCAACGACCCTACCCGGACAGTCAAGAGACCCAGTACTTC. The chain links TRBV4-1 to TRBJ2-5; a possible D gene is TRBD1 (6 bases). Trimming left V 2 bases short and J 2 bases short, with 18 bases between. The CDR3 spans 17 residues. Germline values: CDR1 MGHRA, CDR2 YSYEKL.

The V call is TRBV30, the J call TRBJ2-3; no firm D call. With 0 bases removed from V and 6 bases from J, the gap between germline ends came to 7 bases. The CDR3 contains 12 residues. Germline loops: CDR1 GTSNPN, CDR2 SVGIG (reference sequence). The CDR3 nucleotides are TGTGCCTGGAGTGTTGCCAGGGATACGCAGTATTTT. Translating it yields CAWSVARDTQYF.

The chain employs TRBV18 and TRBJ2-4, with 14 bases fitting TRBD2. Germline loops: CDR1 KGHSH, CDR2 LQKENI. This CDR3 is 18 amino acids long. V shed 5 bases and J 6 bases; nucleotides not matched to a gene: 12. The CDR3 DNA reads as TGTGCCAGCTCAACGAACCCCGGGACTAGCGGGAGTTCAAACATTCAGTACTTC. It specifies CASSTNPGTSGSSNIQYF.

This chain links TRBV5-1 with TRBJ1-6, with unresolved D. V dropped 4 bases and J dropped 5 bases, with 16 bases sitting between them. This CDR3 is 16 amino acids long. The germline V gene has CDR1 SGHRS and CDR2 YFSETQ. The CDR3 DNA is TGCGCCAGCAGCCTCGGACGTCGTTCCAATAATTCACCCCTCCACTTT. As protein: CASSLGRRSNNSPLHF.

Turning to this clone: At the DNA level, this CDR3 is encoded by other sequences in the same sample as well. The rearrangement uses TRBV11-2 and TRBJ2-5, with no clear D. This CDR3 is built from 13 residues. V was cut by 0 bases and J by 4 bases, with 6 bases left in between. Germline assignment: CDR1 SGHAT and CDR2 FQNNGV. CDR3 nucleotides: TGTGCCAGCAGCTTAGATCCCGGAGAGACCCAGTACTTC. It specifies CASSLDPGETQYF. Full variable domain (remainder filled in from reference TRBV11-2 and TRBJ2-5): EAGVAQSPRYKIIEKRQSVAFWCNPISGHATLYWYQQILGQGPKLLIQFQNNGVVDDSQLPKDRFSAERLKGVDSTLKIQPAKLEDSAVYLCASSLDPGETQYFGPGTRLLVL.

In nucleotides, the CDR3 is TGTGCCAGCAGTCAACAGGGGCCAGATACGCAGTATTTT. Its protein product is CASSQQGPDTQYF. This chain links TRBV28 with TRBJ2-3, with 7 bases lining up with TRBD1. The CDR3 has 13 amino acids. V was clipped by 5 bases and J by 4 bases; unmatched bases: 3. Germline CDR1 and CDR2: MDHEN and SYDVKM. Variable domain in full (rest from reference TRBV28 and TRBJ2-3): DVKVTQSSRYLVKRTGEKVFLECVQDMDHENMFWYRQDPGLGLRLIYFSYDVKMKEKGDIPEGYSVSREKKERFSLILESASTNQTSMYLCASSQQGPDTQYFGPGTRLTVL.

The V gene is TRBV5-4, the J gene TRBJ2-4; 9 nucleotides agree with TRBD2. Germline CDR1 is SGHNT and CDR2 is YYREEE (reference sequence). With V trimmed by 3 bases and J by 5 bases, 6 bases remained unmatched. The CDR3 loop spans 15 amino acids. DNA for the CDR3: TGTGCCAGCAGCTCGAAGACTAGCGGTGAAAACATTCAGTACTTC. It specifies CASSSKTSGENIQYF.

This clone showed up just a few times. Other DNA sequences in this sample translate to the same CDR3. The chain employs TRBV6-5 and TRBJ1-6; D gene ambiguous. The CDR3 is made up of 12 amino acids. Germline CDR1 MNHEY, CDR2 SVGAGI. Trimming removed 6 bases at V and 7 bases at J, with 7 bases between. As DNA, the CDR3 is TGTGCCAGCAGAGCGGGGAATTCACCCCTCCACTTT. The encoded protein is CASRAGNSPLHF.

This rearrangement joins TRBV7-9 to TRBJ1-4, with D perhaps matching TRBD1 (6 bases). The CDR3 is made up of 15 amino acids. Germline V gene sequence: CDR1 SEHNR, CDR2 FQNEAQ (reference sequence). V was shortened by 6 bases and J by 8 bases, with 19 bases between the two germline ends. The CDR3 region has the DNA TGTGCCAGCAGACTGGCGGGAACAGGGAGAGAAAAACTGTTTTTT. Encoded protein: CASRLAGTGREKLFF. Variable domain in full (rest from reference TRBV7-9 and TRBJ1-4): DTGVSQNPRHKITKRGQNVTFRCDPISEHNRLYWYRQTLGQGPEFLTYFQNEAQLEKSRLLSDRFSAERPKGSFSTLEIQRTEQGDSAMYLCASRLAGTGREKLFFGSGTQLSVL.

Concerning this clone itself: Other nucleotide sequences from this sample produce the same CDR3. The V call is TRBV6-5, the J call TRBJ1-2, with TRBD1 matching 8 bases. Germline V lookup: CDR1 MNHEY, CDR2 SVGAGI. The CDR3 contains 12 residues. V was clipped by 5 bases and J by 5 bases; unmatched bases: 1. The CDR3 is CASSDRGYGYTF. The DNA of the CDR3 is TGTGCCAGCAGTGACAGGGGTTATGGCTACACCTTC.

This clone was recorded only once. This rearrangement joins TRBV6-4 to TRBJ2-3; TRBD1 matches at 7 bases. The V segment lost 1 base and the J segment 0 bases; nucleotides outside the gene matches: 10. This CDR3 is built from 18 residues. Germline V lookup: CDR1 MRHNA, CDR2 SNTAGT. CDR3: CASSDWISPGQSTDTQYF. The CDR3 bases are TGTGCCAGCAGTGACTGGATTAGTCCGGGACAGAGCACAGATACGCAGTATTTT.

The chain joins TRBV30 to TRBJ2-3, with D perhaps TRBD1 (6 bases). Germline V gene sequence: CDR1 GTSNPN, CDR2 SVGIG (reference sequence). Trimming pared 2 bases from V and 7 bases from J, leaving 13 bases between. The CDR3 covers 13 residues. Here the CDR3 reads CAWSNRDIYTQYF. CDR3 bases: TGTGCCTGGAGTAACCGGGACATATATACGCAGTATTTT. The complete variable domain, with remaining parts taken from reference TRBV30 and TRBJ2-3, reads SQTIHQWPATLVQPVGSPLSLECTVEGTSNPNLYWYRQAAGRGLQLLFYSVGIGQISSEVPQNLSASRPQDRQFILSSKKLLLSDSGFYLCAWSNRDIYTQYFGPGTRLTVL.

The CDR3 bases are TGTGCCAGTATTCCCTCGACAGGATTCTATGGCTACACCTTC. Its protein product is CASIPSTGFYGYTF. The chain carries TRBV19 and TRBJ1-2, with D perhaps matching TRBD1 (6 bases). The CDR3 consists of 14 residues. The V and J ends lost 7 bases and 4 bases respectively, with 16 bases between them. Per the germline V gene, CDR1 is LNHDA and CDR2 is SQIVND (reference sequence).

The rearrangement joins TRBV5-1 to TRBJ2-5; tentative D call: TRBD2 (5 bases). The CDR3 has 15 amino acids. V lost 3 bases to trimming and J lost 2 bases, with 14 bases between them. Germline V gene sequence: CDR1 SGHRS, CDR2 YFSETQ. The CDR3 region is CASSSDPGGQETQYF. The CDR3 nucleotides read TGCGCCAGCAGCTCGGATCCAGGAGGTCAAGAGACCCAGTACTTC.

This clone showed up just a few times. The chain combines TRBV19 with TRBJ2-7; no definite D call. CDR3 size: 14 residues. From germline, CDR1 is LNHDA and CDR2 SQIVND (reference sequence). Trimming pared 8 bases from V and 0 bases from J, leaving 14 bases between. The CDR3, as DNA: TGTGCCAGTTCTACAGCAGTAAGCTCCTACGAGCAGTACTTC. Amino acid sequence: CASSTAVSSYEQYF.

This chain links TRBV7-8 with TRBJ2-7; possibly TRBD1 for D (5 bases). Trimming took off 4 bases at V and 4 bases at J, with 20 bases between the two ends. Per the germline V gene, CDR1 is SGHVS and CDR2 is FQNEAQ. The CDR3 length is 16 residues. The CDR3 protein is CASSSPAAGPLYEQYF. The CDR3 DNA is TGTGCCAGCAGCTCTCCCGCCGCAGGGCCTTTATACGAGCAGTACTTC.

The chain carries TRBV5-3 and TRBJ2-4, with a weak D call TRBD2 (6 bases). TRBV5-3 is flagged as an ORF with uncertain function. The CDR3 covers 14 residues. Trimming stripped 5 bases from V and 0 bases from J, with 9 bases between. Here the CDR3 DNA reads TGTGCCAGAAGGTCGGGACTAGCCAAAAACATTCAGTACTTC. Amino acid sequence: CARRSGLAKNIQYF.

The chain employs TRBV4-3 and TRBJ2-7, with TRBD2 identical over 8 bases. The CDR3 covers 21 residues. Trimming at V came to 0 bases and at J to 2 bases, leaving 21 bases not matched to a gene. CDR1 and CDR2 from the germline V gene are LGHNA and YSLEER. Here the CDR3 reads CASSQDWTNSGTTLRAYEQYF. CDR3 nucleotide sequence: TGCGCCAGCAGCCAAGATTGGACTAATAGCGGGACTACCCTCCGAGCCTACGAGCAGTACTTC.

This clone was seen only once. The rearrangement uses TRBV2 and TRBJ1-1; no reliable D call. Looked up from germline, CDR1 is SNHLY and CDR2 is FYNNEI. V lost 4 bases to trimming and J lost 0 bases, with 6 bases between them. The CDR3 contains 13 residues. CDR3 in amino acids: CASSGHMNTEAFF. The CDR3 DNA reads as TGTGCCAGCAGTGGACACATGAACACTGAAGCTTTCTTT.

The chain joins TRBV6-6 to TRBJ2-1; D is undetermined. The CDR3 sequence is 10 residues long. V dropped 8 bases and J dropped 5 bases, with 4 bases sitting between them. Germline assignment: CDR1 MNHNY and CDR2 SVGAGI (reference sequence). The CDR3 protein is CASENNEQFF. The CDR3, as DNA: TGTGCCAGCGAGAACAATGAGCAGTTCTTC.

The chain couples TRBV4-1 to TRBJ2-3, with TRBD2 matching 9 bases. V shed 0 bases, J shed 4 bases, and the junction held 8 bases outside the gene matches. CDR3 size: 17 residues. Germline CDR1 and CDR2: MGHRA and YSYEKL. The CDR3 DNA is TGCGCCAGCAGCCAAGATAGGGCTAGCGGGGTTTCAGATACGCAGTATTTT. Its protein is CASSQDRASGVSDTQYF.